This TCR beta chain was sequenced in a study of cytomegalovirus exposure and HLA in healthy donors. Regarding the study as a whole: An assumption of roughly uniform sequencing depth across donors underlay the presence/absence analyses. The availability of immune exposure information extended only to CMV serostatus. Association with HLA alleles at 0.05 false discovery rate was found for 16,951 TCR beta sequences in a later analysis.

As concerns this clone: Antigen unknown.

Both 60 Vbeta primers and 13 Jbeta primers went into the PCR. This table comes from immunoSEQ multiplex PCR, and its TCRdb copy is limited to in-frame clones, with some not included. In the table there are roughly 180,000 clones, over 80% of which are singletons. Trimming cost V 4 bases and J 0 bases; bases outside gene matches: 3. Germline loops: CDR1 SGDLS, CDR2 YYNGEE. The CDR3 sequence is 15 residues long. The material sequenced was PBMCs. The rearrangement links TRBV9 to TRBJ2-7; the match to TRBD1 covers 11 bases. The source is a boy aged 2 to 10 in good health and CMV-seronegative. The CDR3 is CASSPGTGGSYEQYF. In DNA form, the CDR3 reads TGTGCCAGCAGCCCCGGGACAGGGGGCTCCTACGAGCAGTACTTC.